This T cell receptor (beta chain) is drawn from a study of T cell responses to AZD1222 COVID-19 vaccine. Trimming took off 3 bases at V and 0 bases at J, with 15 bases between the two ends. Per the germline V gene, CDR1 is LNHDA and CDR2 is SQIVND (reference sequence). The CDR3 totals 17 residues. The assay was immunoSEQ multiplex PCR, and TCRdb's table has in-frame clones only and misses some. The repertoire holds approximately 80,000 clones, approximately 85% seen once, with about 12% in the top ten. Regarding this clone: Its antigen is unidentified.

General study findings and limits: Spike-wide vaccine-associated CD4 TCRs dominated at 160-218 and 743-854.

This rearrangement joins TRBV19 to TRBJ2-1; D remains unclear. The sample in question was peripheral blood, obtained 28 days after the second AZD1222 dose. The receptor was isolated from an adult who received the AZD1222 COVID-19 vaccine. The CDR3 DNA follows: TGTGCCAGTAGTATTAAAGGTGTTACCAGCTCCTACAATGAGCAGTTCTTC. As protein: CASSIKGVTSSYNEQFF.